Presented here are 30 T cell receptor beta chains from one specimen sequenced in a study of CXCR3-negative and CXCR3-positive naive CD8 T cells (dated by TCRdb to 2018 to 2020). The run used a NextSeq 550. The Human TCR Profiling Kit (MiLaboratory) was used to make UMI-labeled 5' RACE TRB cDNA libraries. TCRdb reprocessed the sequencing reads and holds a single record per CDR3 protein sequence, with no DNA. The sample has around 40,000 distinct CDR3 sequences on record. The biggest ten clones account for 14% to 15% of the sample. The sample comprised memory CD8+ T cells from blood. The cell subset or site label, as the study defines it: conventional CD8+ memory T cells (TMEM), sorted as controls. All receptors derive from a human donor in good health. Some clones in this sample may be carry-over from other donors' samples.

The genes are TRBV5-1 and TRBJ2-7; absent DNA, TCRdb's TRBD2 call cannot be checked. Germline V gene data show CDR1 as SGHRS and CDR2 as YFSETQ. The CDR3 extends over 14 amino acids. CDR3: CASSPARPGNEQYF.

The V call is TRBV29-1, the J call TRBJ1-1. CDR1 SQVTM and CDR2 ANQGSEA come from the germline V gene. This CDR3 is 13 amino acids long. The CDR3 spells CSVSRGENTEAFF.

The chain combines TRBV25-1 with TRBJ2-2. Germline V gene lookup returns CDR1 MGHDK and CDR2 SYGVNS. This CDR3 is 11 amino acids long. The CDR3 sequence: CASSRAGELFF.

The chain combines TRBV20-1 with TRBJ2-1. The CDR3 consists of 13 residues. The germline CDR1 and CDR2 sequences are DFQATT and SNEGSKA (reference sequence). The CDR3 here is CSARVNSYNEQFF.

This clonotype is called medium-sized based on its frequency. V and J are TRBV4-3 and TRBJ2-1. The CDR3 length is 15 residues. CDR1 is LGHNA and CDR2 is YSLEER in the germline V gene. CDR3 sequence: CASSQDGNRYNEQFF.

V is TRBV7-9 and J is TRBJ2-2. The CDR3 loop spans 15 amino acids. From germline, CDR1 is SEHNR and CDR2 FQNEAQ (reference sequence). The CDR3 loop reads CASSLAGFAAGELFF.

V gene TRBV27 combines with J gene TRBJ1-5; TCRdb calls TRBD1, which cannot be checked without DNA. The CDR3 totals 13 residues. CDR1 is MNHEY and CDR2 is SMNVEV in the germline V gene (reference sequence). The CDR3 region is CASSSGANQPQHF.

This clonotype counts as medium-sized by frequency. The chain recombines TRBV7-9 with TRBJ1-5; checking the TCRdb D call of TRBD1 is not possible without DNA. Germline V lookup: CDR1 SEHNR, CDR2 FQNEAQ (reference sequence). The CDR3 consists of 15 residues. The CDR3: CASSLGSRGPQSQHF. Drawing the rest from reference TRBV7-9 and TRBJ1-5, the complete variable domain is DTGVSQNPRHKITKRGQNVTFRCDPISEHNRLYWYRQTLGQGPEFLTYFQNEAQLEKSRLLSDRFSAERPKGSFSTLEIQRTEQGDSAMYLCASSLGSRGPQSQHFGDGTRLSIL.

The chain recombines TRBV12-3 or TRBV12-4 with TRBJ2-3; TCRdb gives TRBD2 as the D gene, but with no DNA this cannot be confirmed. The CDR3 runs 13 residues. The CDR3 sequence is CASSLEDPDTQYF.

V usage is TRBV4-1 and J usage is TRBJ2-5; the TRBD2 assignment by TCRdb is unverifiable without DNA. CDR3 length equals 14 residues. Germline CDR1 is MGHRA and CDR2 is YSYEKL. The CDR3 reads CASSLTTSTETQYF.

This sequence joins TRBV7-9 and TRBJ2-3; TCRdb proposes TRBD1, but this gene call is untestable without DNA. CDR3 length equals 13 residues. The germline V gene encodes CDR1 SEHNR and CDR2 FQNEAQ (reference sequence). Here the CDR3 reads CASSDRVPDTQYF.

The V gene is TRBV10-3, the J gene TRBJ1-2. CDR3 size: 13 residues. The germline gives CDR1 ENHRY, CDR2 SYGVKD. The CDR3 region is CATSEDGGNGYTF.

This CDR3 is CASSHHEKLFF. The chain recombines TRBV7-9 with TRBJ1-4. The germline gives CDR1 SEHNR, CDR2 FQNEAQ (reference sequence). This CDR3 has 11 residues.

The chain links TRBV27 to TRBJ2-1; TCRdb gives TRBD1 as the D gene, but with no DNA this cannot be confirmed. The CDR3 is made up of 14 amino acids. Germline-derived CDR1 and CDR2 are MNHEY and SMNVEV (reference sequence). CDR3 region: CASRGQSSYNEQFF.

The J gene is TRBJ2-3, the V gene TRBV18; TCRdb's D call, TRBD1, is unchecked because there is no DNA. Germline V gives CDR1 KGHSH, CDR2 LQKENI. The CDR3 is 15 residues long. The CDR3 protein is CASSPPEQGKDTQYF.

CDR3 protein: CASSVVRIGTEAFF. V gene TRBV9 combines with J gene TRBJ1-1. The CDR3 sequence is 14 residues long. The V gene's germline CDR1 is SGDLS and CDR2 YYNGEE.

The CDR3 sequence: CASSRGGTTGELFF. The V call is TRBV5-5, the J call TRBJ2-2; TCRdb gives TRBD2 as the D gene, but with no DNA this cannot be confirmed. Germline V CDR1 and CDR2: SGHKS, YYEKEE (reference sequence). The CDR3 has 14 residues.

The V call is TRBV7-9, the J call TRBJ2-1; TCRdb lists TRBD1, though no DNA is available to test this call. Germline CDR1 SEHNR, CDR2 FQNEAQ (reference sequence). The CDR3 is 14 amino acids. CDR3 amino acids: CASSPGQGLDEQFF.

The V and J genes are TRBV7-2 and TRBJ2-7; TCRdb reports TRBD1, a call that lacks DNA to check it against. Germline assignment: CDR1 SGHTA and CDR2 FQGNSA. The CDR3 contains 16 residues. CDR3 sequence: CASSMEGHLGIYEQYF.

The V and J genes are TRBV28 and TRBJ1-3; TCRdb calls TRBD1, which cannot be checked without DNA. In germline, CDR1 is MDHEN, CDR2 SYDVKM. The CDR3 contains 16 residues. The CDR3 sequence: CASSIGQGFSGNTIYF. Drawing the rest from reference TRBV28 and TRBJ1-3, the complete variable domain is DVKVTQSSRYLVKRTGEKVFLECVQDMDHENMFWYRQDPGLGLRLIYFSYDVKMKEKGDIPEGYSVSREKKERFSLILESASTNQTSMYLCASSIGQGFSGNTIYFGEGSWLTVV.

The chain recombines TRBV5-5 with TRBJ2-1. This CDR3 is 15 amino acids long. The germline gives CDR1 SGHKS, CDR2 YYEKEE (reference sequence). The CDR3 region is CASSLFGQFYNEKFF.

The chain links TRBV15 to TRBJ2-7; TCRdb selects TRBD1, and the lack of DNA leaves this call unchecked. The CDR3 has 22 residues. Germline V gene data show CDR1 as LNHNV and CDR2 as YYDKDF (reference sequence). The CDR3 loop reads CATSRERGPGTGESDADYEQYF.

The V and J genes are TRBV6-4 and TRBJ2-2; the TRBD1 assignment by TCRdb is unverifiable without DNA. Germline V gene lookup returns CDR1 MRHNA and CDR2 SNTAGT. The CDR3 totals 16 residues. CDR3 sequence: CASSDSGGAGPGELFF.

This chain uses TRBV6-5 with TRBJ2-7; without DNA, the TCRdb call of TRBD1 cannot be checked. The V gene's germline CDR1 is MNHEY and CDR2 SVGAGI. The length of the CDR3 is 17 residues. The CDR3 sequence is CASSYSFAGDISYEQYF.

The J gene is TRBJ2-1, the V gene TRBV7-2; TCRdb picks TRBD1, but there is no DNA to check that call. The CDR3 has 15 residues. Germline V lookup: CDR1 SGHTA, CDR2 FQGNSA. This CDR3 reads CASSSGTGVWNEQFF.

The chain uses TRBV28 and TRBJ2-2. This CDR3 has 12 residues. Germline V CDR1 and CDR2: MDHEN, SYDVKM. The CDR3 here is CASSFRAGELFF. The complete variable domain, with remaining parts taken from reference TRBV28 and TRBJ2-2, reads DVKVTQSSRYLVKRTGEKVFLECVQDMDHENMFWYRQDPGLGLRLIYFSYDVKMKEKGDIPEGYSVSREKKERFSLILESASTNQTSMYLCASSFRAGELFFGEGSRLTVL.

The chain recombines TRBV29-1 with TRBJ2-5. Germline V gene sequence: CDR1 SQVTM, CDR2 ANQGSEA. This CDR3 contains 14 residues. The CDR3 protein is CSVGGGVFGETQYF.

The chain couples TRBV20-1 to TRBJ2-3; lacking DNA, the TRBD2 call made by TCRdb goes unchecked. Germline V gene lookup returns CDR1 DFQATT and CDR2 SNEGSKA (reference sequence). This CDR3 is 16 amino acids long. The CDR3 here is CSARELTRGDTDTQYF.

This rearrangement joins TRBV24-1 to TRBJ2-2. From germline, CDR1 is KGHDR and CDR2 SFDVKD. The CDR3 consists of 12 residues. CDR3: CATSVATGELFF.

The chain couples TRBV14 to TRBJ2-1. The CDR3 is 16 residues long. CDR1 and CDR2 (germline): SGHDN, FVKESK. The CDR3 is CASSVPQESSYNEQFF.